The 22 T cell receptor beta chains given below trace back to one sample, sequenced in a study of T cells in Graves' hyperthyroidism and ophthalmopathy. RNA transcripts were the template for amplifying TCR beta CDR3 regions. The HTBI primer set was used in a first-round RT-PCR of the TCR CDR3. From the multiplex PCR reads, TCRdb called clonotypes with MiXCR, one entry per CDR3 protein. The sample lists more than 550,000 distinct CDR3 sequences, roughly 20% occurring once. Material: blood. The receptors here all came from a woman in her forties or fifties with Graves' hyperthyroidism that later progressed to Graves' ophthalmopathy.

In this sample, this clonotype turned up a few times. The chain has TRBV11-2 and TRBJ1-2, with D perhaps matching TRBD1 (5 bases). CDR3 size: 15 residues. V dropped 3 bases and J dropped 5 bases, with 16 bases sitting between them. Germline assignment: CDR1 SGHAT and CDR2 FQNNGV. Here the CDR3 reads CASSLVLQGVYGYTF. CDR3 sequence (DNA): TGTGCCAGCAGCTTGGTTCTCCAGGGAGTTTATGGCTACACCTTC.

The chain employs TRBV7-8 and TRBJ1-1; maybe TRBD1 (5 bases). The ends were cut back, 6 bases at V and 3 bases at J, with 20 bases in the middle. Germline V gene lookup returns CDR1 SGHVS and CDR2 FQNEAQ. This CDR3 has 16 residues. DNA for the CDR3: TGTGCCAGCAGACCAAGTCTCGTCACAGGCTACACTGAAGCTTTCTTT. Encoded protein: CASRPSLVTGYTEAFF.

This clonotype was recorded many times. The gene calls are TRBV3-1 and TRBJ1-4, with unresolved D. Trimming left V 4 bases short and J 3 bases short, with 15 bases between. The germline gives CDR1 LGHDT, CDR2 YNNKEL (reference sequence). This CDR3 has 16 amino acids. The CDR3 sequence is CASSRDPAVANEKLFF. Here the CDR3 DNA reads TGTGCCAGCAGCCGAGACCCGGCGGTGGCTAATGAAAAACTGTTTTTT.

The chain employs TRBV19 and TRBJ2-1, with TRBD1 identical over 12 bases. V gave up 1 base and J gave up 6 bases; unmatched junction bases: 4. This CDR3 is built from 16 residues. Looked up from germline, CDR1 is LNHDA and CDR2 is SQIVND (reference sequence). CDR3 nucleotide sequence: TGTGCCAGTAGTATAGGGGGGACAGGGGGCCGCAATGAGCAGTTCTTC. Its translation: CASSIGGTGGRNEQFF.

The sample holds a few counts of this clonotype. The genes are TRBV7-3 and TRBJ1-3; 7 nucleotides align to TRBD1. Germline lookup yields CDR1 SGHTA and CDR2 FQGTGA. The CDR3 is 18 amino acids. V lost 0 bases and J lost 0; bases outside the gene matches: 8. CDR3 amino acids: CASSLTPQGVSSGNTIYF. CDR3 DNA sequence: TGTGCCAGCAGCTTAACTCCCCAGGGGGTAAGCTCTGGAAACACCATATATTTT.

This clonotype was observed many times. CDR3 protein: CASSPRTGMNEQYF. The CDR3 DNA reads as TGCGCCAGCAGCCCCCGGACAGGGATGAACGAGCAGTACTTC. V gene TRBV5-1 combines with J gene TRBJ2-7; 8 bases agree with TRBD1. Germline loops: CDR1 SGHRS, CDR2 YFSETQ. Unmatched junction bases numbered 8, after V lost 4 bases and J lost 5 bases. CDR3 length: 14 amino acids.

About this clonotype itself: The junction departs from the called germline gene at one end, perhaps through a read error. V gene TRBV7-7 combines with J gene TRBJ2-5; possible D gene TRBD1, 6 bases. CDR3 length: 14 amino acids. The germline CDR1 and CDR2 sequences are SSHAT and FNYEAQ (reference sequence). This chain's CDR3 is CASSRTGKQETQYF. The DNA of the CDR3 is TGTGCTAGCAGCCGTACAGGGAAACAAGAGACCCAGTACTTC.

This clonotype appeared a few times. The genes are TRBV9 and TRBJ1-2; D is perhaps TRBD1 (6 bases). In germline, CDR1 is SGDLS, CDR2 YYNGEE. Trimming took off 0 bases at V and 4 bases at J, with 16 bases between the two ends. The CDR3 spans 16 residues. The CDR3 region has the DNA TGTGCCAGCAGCGTAGAACTGGGGGGCAGAGGCTATGGCTACACCTTC. Translated: CASSVELGGRGYGYTF.

This clonotype was observed a handful of times. The chain has TRBV20-1 and TRBJ2-7; TRBD1 agrees at 7 bases. The V segment lost 2 bases and the J segment 3 bases; nucleotides outside the gene matches: 7. The CDR3 totals 14 residues. Germline V gene data show CDR1 as DFQATT and CDR2 as SNEGSKA (reference sequence). Written as DNA, the CDR3 is TGCAGTGCTAGACCCGGACAGGCGATCTACGAGCAGTACTTC. Protein: CSARPGQAIYEQYF.

This chain uses TRBV20-1 with TRBJ2-1; 8 bases match TRBD2. V trimming: 2 bases; J trimming: 4 bases; junction bases outside the gene matches: 4. Germline loops: CDR1 DFQATT, CDR2 SNEGSKA (reference sequence). The CDR3 is 14 residues long. CDR3 nucleotides: TGCAGTGCTAGAACGGCGGGGGGTTACAATGAGCAGTTCTTC. As protein: CSARTAGGYNEQFF.

This clonotype showed up many times. This chain uses TRBV3-1 with TRBJ2-5; 12 bases agree with TRBD2. CDR3 size: 17 residues. V shed 1 base and J 5 bases; nucleotides not matched to a gene: 8. CDR1 is LGHDT and CDR2 is YNNKEL in the germline V gene (reference sequence). The CDR3 nucleotides read TGTGCCAGCAGCCAAGTATCACTAGCGGGGGGCGGGGAGACCCAGTACTTC. Translating gives CASSQVSLAGGGETQYF.

This clonotype has at least ten counts. The chain carries TRBV12-5 and TRBJ1-1; perhaps TRBD1 as D (6 bases). The CDR3 is 14 residues long. V dropped 6 bases and J dropped 0 bases, with 11 bases sitting between them. Germline lookup yields CDR1 LGHNT and CDR2 FRNRAP. The CDR3 spells CASGGQGMNTEAFF. The CDR3 DNA reads TGTGCTAGTGGCGGCCAGGGGATGAACACTGAAGCTTTCTTT.

The chain recombines TRBV5-6 with TRBJ1-5; D unclear. The CDR3 totals 13 residues. CDR1 and CDR2 (germline): SGHDT, YYEEEE. The V and J ends lost 7 bases and 9 bases respectively, with 17 bases between them. CDR3 DNA: TGTGCCAGCCACCTAAACAGAGGGAGGCCCCAGCATTTT. It specifies CASHLNRGRPQHF.

The rearrangement uses TRBV2 and TRBJ2-3; TRBD2 matches at 10 bases. Germline CDR1 reads SNHLY; CDR2 reads FYNNEI. V gave up 1 base and J gave up 4 bases; unmatched junction bases: 5. The CDR3 sequence is 16 residues long. CDR3 amino acids: CASSEGLAGAADTQYF. CDR3 nucleotides: TGTGCCAGCAGTGAAGGGCTAGCGGGGGCTGCAGATACGCAGTATTTT.

V and J are TRBV20-1 and TRBJ1-4; D not certain. V lost 0 bases and J 8 bases, leaving 16 bases between the germline ends. The CDR3 spans 15 residues. The germline gives CDR1 DFQATT, CDR2 SNEGSKA (reference sequence). CDR3 sequence (DNA): TGCAGTGCTAGAGATCCTGCTCCACCGAAAGAAAAACTGTTTTTT. It encodes CSARDPAPPKEKLFF.

This clonotype was seen at least ten times. This rearrangement joins TRBV2 to TRBJ1-1, with no clear D. V dropped 5 bases and J dropped 5 bases, with 6 bases sitting between them. CDR3 length: 11 residues. The germline gives CDR1 SNHLY, CDR2 FYNNEI. The chain's CDR3 is CASSQTTEAFF. The CDR3 bases are TGTGCCAGCAGTCAGACGACTGAAGCTTTCTTT.

In this sample, this clonotype turned up many times. The chain has TRBV7-6 and TRBJ1-1; D uncertain. V was shortened by 5 bases and J by 0 bases, with 7 bases between the two germline ends. Germline V CDR1 and CDR2: SGHVS, FNYEAQ. The CDR3 totals 13 residues. The CDR3 is CASSHEVNTEAFF. CDR3 coding DNA: TGTGCCAGCAGCCATGAAGTGAACACTGAAGCTTTCTTT.

There are a few counts of this clonotype. The chain recombines TRBV9 with TRBJ2-2; unclear D gene. This CDR3 contains 14 residues. V lost 6 bases and J lost 6, with 15 bases in between. Germline V gene data show CDR1 as SGDLS and CDR2 as YYNGEE. The CDR3 reads CASMGRPDSGELFF. The CDR3 DNA reads TGTGCCAGCATGGGCAGGCCGGATTCCGGGGAGCTGTTTTTT.

This clonotype was counted a few times. V is TRBV27 and J is TRBJ1-5, with a tentative D call TRBD1 (6 bases). The CDR3 is made up of 15 amino acids. CDR1 MNHEY and CDR2 SMNVEV come from the germline V gene (reference sequence). V lost 9 bases and J lost 3, with 18 bases in between. DNA of the CDR3: TGTGCCAGACGACGGACAGTCGGTCACAATCAGCCCCAGCATTTT. This gives the protein CARRRTVGHNQPQHF.

Comments on this clonotype: This could be a read error, since a much larger clone is one nucleotide away. The chain carries TRBV18 and TRBJ1-5, with TRBD1 matching 8 bases. CDR1 and CDR2 from the germline V gene are KGHSH and LQKENI. This CDR3 has 15 amino acids. The CDR3 DNA is TGTGCCGGCTCACCCTCGACAGGGGACTATCAGCCCCAGCATTTT. Translation: CAGSPSTGDYQPQHF.

V and J are TRBV6-1 and TRBJ1-3; D remains ambiguous. This CDR3 contains 15 residues. V gave up 6 bases and J gave up 0 bases, with 12 bases separating them. Germline lookup yields CDR1 MNHNS and CDR2 SASEGT. Written as DNA, the CDR3 is TGTGCCAGCAGCAACGTTCGATTCTCTGGAAACACCATATATTTT. It yields the protein CASSNVRFSGNTIYF.

This chain connects TRBV24-1 to TRBJ1-1; D gene uncertain. The CDR3 extends over 13 amino acids. V lost 3 bases, J lost 5 bases, and 9 bases lay in between. Germline V gene data show CDR1 as KGHDR and CDR2 as SFDVKD. The DNA of the CDR3 is TGTGCCACCAGTGATCACAAGGGAACTGAAGCTTTCTTT. Translation: CATSDHKGTEAFF.